One TCR beta chain is described in this entry. Authors' data handling: Estimation of nucleated cell counts relied on the amplification of reference gene primers. The protocol was immunoSEQ multiplex PCR, while the TCRdb copy is restricted to in-frame clones and leaves out a portion. V, J and clone size derive from that table, while D and trimming were established from the DNA sequence. This table holds approximately 120,000 clones, 60% to 80% found once. Trimming at V came to 4 bases and at J to 7 bases, leaving 9 bases not matched to a gene. The CDR3 covers 15 residues. Germline CDR1 is MDHEN and CDR2 is SYDVKM. The data belong to a study of blood T cell repertoires in COVID-19. The wider study: From the United States, Italy and Spain came samples of acute and convalescent COVID-19. T cells, B-cell-depleted T cells, or PBMCs provided the cDNA or gDNA that served as material.

The sequence was obtained from a man of 80 years or more with COVID-19, enrolled during active disease. Sequencing was performed on peripheral blood. V is TRBV28 and J is TRBJ1-5; 8 bases are shared with TRBD1. For the CDR3, the DNA is TGTGCCAGCAGTTCCTTACAGGGGGGAAGGCAGCCCCAGCATTTT. Amino acids: CASSSLQGGRQPQHF.